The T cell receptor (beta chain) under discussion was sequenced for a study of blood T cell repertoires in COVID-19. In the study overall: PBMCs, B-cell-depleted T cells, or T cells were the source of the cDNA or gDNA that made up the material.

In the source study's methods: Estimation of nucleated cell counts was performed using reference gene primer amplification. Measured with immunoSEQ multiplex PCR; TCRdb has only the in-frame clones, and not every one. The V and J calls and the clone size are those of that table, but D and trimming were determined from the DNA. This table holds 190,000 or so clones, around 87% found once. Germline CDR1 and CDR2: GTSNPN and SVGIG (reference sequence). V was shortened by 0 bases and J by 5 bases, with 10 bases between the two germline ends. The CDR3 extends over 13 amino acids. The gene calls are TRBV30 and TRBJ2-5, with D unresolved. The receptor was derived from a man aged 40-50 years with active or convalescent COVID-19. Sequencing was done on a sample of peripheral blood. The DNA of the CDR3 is TGTGCCTGGAGTGTACGTACGAGGGAGACCCAGTACTTC. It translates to CAWSVRTRETQYF.